This T cell receptor (beta chain) was documented in a study of shared clonotypes between healthy human individuals. About this clone itself: Its specificity is not known.

Study conclusions and caveats: Owing to a small donor count, the genetic and exposure-history diversity represented was limited. Researchers sampled only blood; tissue repertoires likely differ.

Sequencing used immunoSEQ multiplex PCR; TCRdb keeps in-frame clones, though not all of them. The data show 1,500,000 or so clones, about 98.5% seen once. Per germline, CDR1 LNHDA and CDR2 SQIVND (reference sequence). There are 15 residues in the CDR3. Between the trimmed V and J ends, which lost 2 bases and 1 base, there was a span of 11 bases. The sequence came from a man between 25 and 39 years old in good health. This rearrangement joins TRBV19 to TRBJ1-2, with D perhaps TRBD1 (6 bases). The sequenced sample was naive CD4+ T cells sorted from blood. The subset: CD45RA+ positively selected. As DNA, the CDR3 is TGTGCCAGTAGTATACGTACAGGGAATAACTATGGCTACACCTTC. This gives the protein CASSIRTGNNYGYTF.